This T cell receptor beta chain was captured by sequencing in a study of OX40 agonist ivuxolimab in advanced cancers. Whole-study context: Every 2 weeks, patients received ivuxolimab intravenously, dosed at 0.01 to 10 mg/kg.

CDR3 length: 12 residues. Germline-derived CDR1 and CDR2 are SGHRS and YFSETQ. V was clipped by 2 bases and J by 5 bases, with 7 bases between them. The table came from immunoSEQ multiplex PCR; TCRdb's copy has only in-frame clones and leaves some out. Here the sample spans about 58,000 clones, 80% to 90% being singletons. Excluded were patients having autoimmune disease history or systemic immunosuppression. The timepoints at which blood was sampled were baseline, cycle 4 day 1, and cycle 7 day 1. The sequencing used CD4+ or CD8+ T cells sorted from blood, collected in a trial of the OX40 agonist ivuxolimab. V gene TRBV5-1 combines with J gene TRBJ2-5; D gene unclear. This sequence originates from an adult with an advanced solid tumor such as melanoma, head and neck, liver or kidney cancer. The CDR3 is CASSFAWETQYF. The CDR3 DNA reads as TGCGCCAGCAGCTTTGCCTGGGAGACCCAGTACTTC.